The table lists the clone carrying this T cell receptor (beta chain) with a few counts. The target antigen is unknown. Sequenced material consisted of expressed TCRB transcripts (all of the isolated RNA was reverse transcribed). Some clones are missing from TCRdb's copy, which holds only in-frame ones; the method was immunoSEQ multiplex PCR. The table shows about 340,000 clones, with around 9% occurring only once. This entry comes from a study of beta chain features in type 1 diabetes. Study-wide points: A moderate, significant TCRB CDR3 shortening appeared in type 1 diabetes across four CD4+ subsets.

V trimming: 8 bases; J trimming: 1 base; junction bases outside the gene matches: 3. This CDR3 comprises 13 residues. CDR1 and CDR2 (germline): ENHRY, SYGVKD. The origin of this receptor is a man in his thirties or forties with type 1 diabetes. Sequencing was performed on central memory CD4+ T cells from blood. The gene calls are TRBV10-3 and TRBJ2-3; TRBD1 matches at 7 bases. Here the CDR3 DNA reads TGTGCCATCGGGACAGCCGGCACAGATACGCAGTATTTT. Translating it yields CAIGTAGTDTQYF.